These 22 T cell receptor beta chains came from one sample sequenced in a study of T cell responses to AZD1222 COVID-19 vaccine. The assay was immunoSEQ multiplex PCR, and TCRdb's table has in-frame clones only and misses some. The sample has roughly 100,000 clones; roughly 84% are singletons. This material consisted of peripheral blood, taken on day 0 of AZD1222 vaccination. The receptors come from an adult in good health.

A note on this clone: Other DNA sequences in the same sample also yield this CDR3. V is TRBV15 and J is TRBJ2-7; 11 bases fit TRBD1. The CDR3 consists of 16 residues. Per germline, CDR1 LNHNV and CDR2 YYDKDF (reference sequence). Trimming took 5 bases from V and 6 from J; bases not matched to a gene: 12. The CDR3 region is CATSPEGRGQGAEQYF. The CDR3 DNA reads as TGTGCCACCAGCCCCGAGGGTAGAGGACAGGGGGCCGAGCAGTACTTC.

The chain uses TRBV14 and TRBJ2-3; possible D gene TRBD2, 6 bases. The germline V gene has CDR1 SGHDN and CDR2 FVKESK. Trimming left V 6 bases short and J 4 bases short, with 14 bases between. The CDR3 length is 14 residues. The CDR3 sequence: CASSLIAVADTQYF. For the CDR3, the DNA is TGTGCCAGCAGTCTTATAGCGGTGGCAGATACGCAGTATTTT.

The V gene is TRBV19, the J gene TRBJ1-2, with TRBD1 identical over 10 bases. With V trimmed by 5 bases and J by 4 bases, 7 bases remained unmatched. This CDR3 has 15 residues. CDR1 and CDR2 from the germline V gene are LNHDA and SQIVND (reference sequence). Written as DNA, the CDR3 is TGTGCCAGTAGTGCCCCCGGGACAGGGGCCTATGGCTACACCTTC. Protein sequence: CASSAPGTGAYGYTF.

CDR3 loop: CATSETGGSYEQYF. The CDR3 nucleotides read TGTGCCACCAGTGAGACAGGGGGCTCCTACGAGCAGTACTTC. The rearrangement uses TRBV24-1 and TRBJ2-7, with 9 bases matching TRBD1. The CDR3 length is 14 residues. J gave up 0 bases and V 4 bases, and 0 bases lay outside the gene matches. The germline gives CDR1 KGHDR, CDR2 SFDVKD.

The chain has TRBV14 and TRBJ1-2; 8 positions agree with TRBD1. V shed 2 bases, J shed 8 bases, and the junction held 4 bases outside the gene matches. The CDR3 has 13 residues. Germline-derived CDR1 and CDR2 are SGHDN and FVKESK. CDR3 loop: CASSQRTGSGYTF. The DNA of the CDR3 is TGTGCCAGCAGCCAAAGGACAGGGTCCGGCTACACCTTC.

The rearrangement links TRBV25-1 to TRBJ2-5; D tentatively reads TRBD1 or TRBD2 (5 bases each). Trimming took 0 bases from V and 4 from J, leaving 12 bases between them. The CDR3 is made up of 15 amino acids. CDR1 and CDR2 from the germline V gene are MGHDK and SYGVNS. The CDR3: CASSEYGTTGETQYF. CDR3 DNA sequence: TGTGCCAGCAGTGAATACGGGACGACGGGAGAGACCCAGTACTTC.

Here the CDR3 DNA reads TGTGCCAGCAGTTTAGGTTGGACCCAAAGCACCGGGGAGCTGTTTTTT. Translated: CASSLGWTQSTGELFF. This sequence joins TRBV27 and TRBJ2-2; D gene uncertain. This CDR3 has 16 residues. Germline V CDR1 and CDR2: MNHEY, SMNVEV (reference sequence). Between the trimmed V and J ends, which lost 2 bases and 4 bases, there was a span of 14 bases.

CDR3 coding DNA: TGTGCCAGCAGTTCCTCGGGGGACACTAGGTATTACACTGAAGCTTTCTTT. This gives the protein CASSSSGDTRYYTEAFF. This sequence joins TRBV6-2 or TRBV6-3 and TRBJ1-1, with a possible D match to TRBD1 (6 bases). Germline CDR1 reads MNHEY; CDR2 reads SVGEGT. The CDR3 covers 17 residues. V gave up 4 bases and J gave up 3 bases, with 21 bases separating them.

This CDR3 is CASSPLPEAEYGYTF. CDR3 nucleotide sequence: TGTGCCAGCTCACCCCTTCCGGAGGCTGAATATGGCTACACCTTC. V gene TRBV18 combines with J gene TRBJ1-2; D is uncertain. V was trimmed by 3 bases and J by 5 bases, leaving 16 bases between them. Germline CDR1 KGHSH, CDR2 LQKENI. The CDR3 runs 15 residues.

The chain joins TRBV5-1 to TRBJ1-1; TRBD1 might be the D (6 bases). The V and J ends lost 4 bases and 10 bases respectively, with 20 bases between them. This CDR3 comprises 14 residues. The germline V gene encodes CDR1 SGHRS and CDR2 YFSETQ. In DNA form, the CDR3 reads TGCGCCAGCAGCCTAAAAGGTCCTCCGGACAGAGCTTTCTTT. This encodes CASSLKGPPDRAFF.

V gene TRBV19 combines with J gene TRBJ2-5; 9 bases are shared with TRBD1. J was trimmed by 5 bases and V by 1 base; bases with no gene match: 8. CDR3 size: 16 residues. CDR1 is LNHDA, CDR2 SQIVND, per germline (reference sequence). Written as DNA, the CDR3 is TGTGCCAGTAGTATAGTGGTAGGGACAGGGAGGGAGACCCAGTACTTC. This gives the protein CASSIVVGTGRETQYF. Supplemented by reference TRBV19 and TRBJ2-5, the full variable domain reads DGGITQSPKYLFRKEGQNVTLSCEQNLNHDAMYWYRQDPGQGLRLIYYSQIVNDFQKGDIAEGYSVSREKKESFPLTVTSAQKNPTAFYLCASSIVVGTGRETQYFGPGTRLLVL.

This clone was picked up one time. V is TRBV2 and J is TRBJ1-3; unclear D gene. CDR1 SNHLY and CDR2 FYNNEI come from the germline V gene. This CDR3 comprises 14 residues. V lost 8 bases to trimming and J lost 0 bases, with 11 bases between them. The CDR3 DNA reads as TGTGCCAGCGGGGAGGAGAGCTCTGGAAACACCATATATTTT. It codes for CASGEESSGNTIYF.

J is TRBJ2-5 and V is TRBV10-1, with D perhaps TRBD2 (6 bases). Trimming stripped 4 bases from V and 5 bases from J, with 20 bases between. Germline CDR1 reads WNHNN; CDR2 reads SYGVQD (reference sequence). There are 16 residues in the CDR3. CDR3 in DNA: TGCGCCAGCAGTGGGCTAGCGAGCTACCATGGGGAGACCCAGTACTTC. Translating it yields CASSGLASYHGETQYF.

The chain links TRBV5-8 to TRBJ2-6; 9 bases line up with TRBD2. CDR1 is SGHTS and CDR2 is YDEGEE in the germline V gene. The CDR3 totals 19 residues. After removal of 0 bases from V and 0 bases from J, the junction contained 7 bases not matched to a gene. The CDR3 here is CASSLAIAGASSGANVLTF. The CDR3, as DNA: TGTGCCAGCAGCTTGGCAATAGCGGGGGCCTCCTCTGGGGCCAACGTCCTGACTTTC.

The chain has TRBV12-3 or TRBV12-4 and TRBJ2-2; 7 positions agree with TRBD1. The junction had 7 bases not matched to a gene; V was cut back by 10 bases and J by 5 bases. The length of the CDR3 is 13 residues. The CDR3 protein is CATGTAKTGELFF. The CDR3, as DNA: TGTGCCACCGGGACAGCCAAAACCGGGGAGCTGTTTTTT.

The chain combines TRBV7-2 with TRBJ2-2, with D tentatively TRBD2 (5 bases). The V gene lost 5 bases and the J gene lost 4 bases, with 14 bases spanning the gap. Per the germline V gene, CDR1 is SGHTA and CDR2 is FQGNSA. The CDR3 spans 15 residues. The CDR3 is CASSPGVAATGELFF. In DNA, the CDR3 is TGTGCCAGCAGCCCCGGGGTAGCAGCCACCGGGGAGCTGTTTTTT.

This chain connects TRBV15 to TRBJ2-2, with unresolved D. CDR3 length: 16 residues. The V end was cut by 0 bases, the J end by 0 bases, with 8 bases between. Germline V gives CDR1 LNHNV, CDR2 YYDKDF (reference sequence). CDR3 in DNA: TGTGCCACCAGCAGAGATAGGGCGGCGAACACCGGGGAGCTGTTTTTT. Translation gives CATSRDRAANTGELFF.

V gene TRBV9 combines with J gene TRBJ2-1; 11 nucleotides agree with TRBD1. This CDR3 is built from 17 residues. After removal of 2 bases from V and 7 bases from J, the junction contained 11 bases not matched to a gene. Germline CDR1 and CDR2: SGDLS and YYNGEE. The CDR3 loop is CASSVGTGGNKWNEQFF. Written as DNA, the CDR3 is TGTGCCAGCAGCGTGGGGACAGGGGGGAATAAATGGAATGAGCAGTTCTTC.

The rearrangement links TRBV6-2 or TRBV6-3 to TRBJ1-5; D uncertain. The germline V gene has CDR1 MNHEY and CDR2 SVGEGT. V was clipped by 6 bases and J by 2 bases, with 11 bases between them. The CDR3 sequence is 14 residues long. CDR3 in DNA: TGTGCCAGCAGCGGACTTGGCGGCAATCAGCCCCAGCATTTT. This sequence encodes CASSGLGGNQPQHF.

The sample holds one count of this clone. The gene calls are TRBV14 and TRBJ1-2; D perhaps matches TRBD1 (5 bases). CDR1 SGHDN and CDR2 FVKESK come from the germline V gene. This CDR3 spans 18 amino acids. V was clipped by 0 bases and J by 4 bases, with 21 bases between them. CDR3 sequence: CASSQDQAGYDPLYGYTF. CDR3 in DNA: TGTGCCAGCAGCCAAGATCAGGCAGGGTACGATCCCCTCTATGGCTACACCTTC.

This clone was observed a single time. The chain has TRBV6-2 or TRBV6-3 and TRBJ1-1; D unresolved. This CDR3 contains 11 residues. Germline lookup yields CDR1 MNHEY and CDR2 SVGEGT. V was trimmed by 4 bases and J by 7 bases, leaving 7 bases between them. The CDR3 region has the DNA TGTGCCAGCAGTTTAGGAATTGAAGCTTTCTTT. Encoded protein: CASSLGIEAFF.

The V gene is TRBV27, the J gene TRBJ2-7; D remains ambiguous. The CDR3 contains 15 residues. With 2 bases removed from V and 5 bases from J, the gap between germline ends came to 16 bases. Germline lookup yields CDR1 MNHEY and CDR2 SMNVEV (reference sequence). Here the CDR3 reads CASSLRPRPGHEQYV. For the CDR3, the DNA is TGTGCCAGCAGTTTACGGCCGAGGCCTGGTCACGAGCAGTACGTC.